Detailed here is one T cell receptor (beta chain). Some clones are missing from TCRdb's copy, which holds only in-frame ones; the method was immunoSEQ multiplex PCR. This sample has about 180,000 clones, with around four fifths found just once. These data are taken from a study of blood T cell repertoires in COVID-19. Study-level background: From the United States, Italy and Spain came samples of acute and convalescent COVID-19. PBMCs, B-cell-depleted T cells, or T cells were the source of the cDNA or gDNA that made up the material.

Cohort placement rested on clinical history that participants reported themselves. Trimming removed 1 base from V and 5 bases from J; junction bases left unmatched: 13. The CDR3 is 17 amino acids. CDR1 is GTSNPN, CDR2 SVGIG, per germline (reference sequence). The specimen was PBMCs or T cells enriched from blood (not recorded which). The receptor's source is a woman aged 45-65 years who had recovered from COVID-19. The genes are TRBV30 and TRBJ2-1, with 8 bases lining up with TRBD2. CDR3 loop: CAWSGLAGATENNEQFF. CDR3 in DNA: TGTGCCTGGAGTGGGCTAGCGGGCGCCACAGAAAACAATGAGCAGTTCTTC.